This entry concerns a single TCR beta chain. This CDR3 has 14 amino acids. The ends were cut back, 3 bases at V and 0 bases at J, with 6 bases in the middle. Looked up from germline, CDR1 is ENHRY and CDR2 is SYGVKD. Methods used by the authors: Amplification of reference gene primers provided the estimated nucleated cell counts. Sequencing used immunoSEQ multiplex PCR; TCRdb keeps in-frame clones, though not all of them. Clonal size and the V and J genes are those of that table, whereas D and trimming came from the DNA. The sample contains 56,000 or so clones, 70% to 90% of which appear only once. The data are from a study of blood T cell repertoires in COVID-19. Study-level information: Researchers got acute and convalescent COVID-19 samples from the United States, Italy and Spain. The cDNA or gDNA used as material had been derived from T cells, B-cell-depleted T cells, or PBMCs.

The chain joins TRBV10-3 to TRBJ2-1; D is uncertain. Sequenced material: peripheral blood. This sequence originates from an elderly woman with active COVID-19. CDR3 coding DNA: TGTGCCATCAGTGAAGCGAGCTCCTACAATGAGCAGTTCTTC. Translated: CAISEASSYNEQFF.